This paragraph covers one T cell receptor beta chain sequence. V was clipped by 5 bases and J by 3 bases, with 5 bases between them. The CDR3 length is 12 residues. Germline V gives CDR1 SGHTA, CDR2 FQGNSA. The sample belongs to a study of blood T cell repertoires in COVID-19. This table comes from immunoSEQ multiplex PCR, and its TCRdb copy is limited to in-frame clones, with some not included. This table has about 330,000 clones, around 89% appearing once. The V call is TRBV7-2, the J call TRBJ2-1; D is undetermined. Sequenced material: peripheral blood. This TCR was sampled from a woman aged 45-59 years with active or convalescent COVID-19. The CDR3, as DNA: TGTGCCAGCAGCACCAGCTACAATGAGCAGTTCTTC. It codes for CASSTSYNEQFF.